The clone carrying this T cell receptor (beta chain) was seen ten or more times. This record belongs to a study of T cells in Graves' hyperthyroidism and ophthalmopathy. Between the trimmed V and J ends, which lost 1 base and 0 bases, there was a span of 10 bases. The CDR3 covers 15 residues. In germline, CDR1 is SGHRS, CDR2 YFSETQ. RNA transcripts served as the template for amplifying TCR beta CDR3 regions. TCR CDR3 underwent first-round RT-PCR with the HTBI primer set. A single record per CDR3 protein comes from TCRdb applying MiXCR to the multiplex PCR reads. The sample contains roughly 130,000 distinct CDR3 sequences, approximately 20% of which appear only once.

The source is a woman aged 45 to 65 with Graves' hyperthyroidism that later progressed to Graves' ophthalmopathy. The sequenced sample was blood. This chain links TRBV5-1 with TRBJ1-1; no firm D call. CDR3 protein: CASSLTPGMNTEAFF. The CDR3 DNA reads TGCGCCAGCAGCTTGACTCCGGGAATGAACACTGAAGCTTTCTTT.